The clone carrying this TCR beta chain was picked up many times. TCRdb keeps only in-frame clones here, not all; method: immunoSEQ multiplex PCR. The sample has about 270,000 clones; around 82% are singletons. Trimming cost V 5 bases and J 4 bases; bases outside gene matches: 8. Germline assignment: CDR1 SGHRS and CDR2 YFSETQ. The CDR3 has 15 amino acids. This specimen belongs to a study of blood T cell repertoires in COVID-19. Overall study context: PBMCs, B-cell-depleted T cells, or T cells provided the cDNA or gDNA that made up the material.

The J gene is TRBJ1-5, the V gene TRBV5-1; TRBD1 agrees at 8 bases. Sequenced sample: peripheral blood. The clonotype comes from a man of 80 years or more with acute or convalescent COVID-19. The CDR3 DNA reads TGCGCCAGCAGATTCGGGACAGGTGGGAATCAGCCCCAGCATTTT. Its translation is CASRFGTGGNQPQHF.